These 16 T cell receptor beta chains originate from one sample sequenced in a study of neurological immune-mediated disorders. TCRdb recomputed calls from the 5' RACE reads with MiXCR, one row per CDR3 protein. The data show tens of thousands of distinct CDR3 sequences, about 13% seen once. As to time point: technical triplicate 1. The sample was CD4+ T cells from blood. The source is a female donor with HTLV-1-associated myelopathy (HAM/TSP).

This clonotype was detected ten times or more. The CDR3, as DNA: TGCAGTGCACCAGACAGGGCCCACTACAATGAGCAGTTCTTC. Its protein is CSAPDRAHYNEQFF. The rearrangement links TRBV20-1 to TRBJ2-1, with 7 positions matching TRBD1. This CDR3 contains 14 residues. Per germline, CDR1 DFQATT and CDR2 SNEGSKA (reference sequence). With 6 bases clipped from V and 3 bases from J, the junction kept 8 bases outside the gene matches.

This clonotype was counted at least ten times. The chain employs TRBV5-1 and TRBJ2-1, with 9 bases that match TRBD2. V shed 3 bases and J 9 bases; nucleotides not matched to a gene: 16. Germline loops: CDR1 SGHRS, CDR2 YFSETQ. The CDR3 sequence is 17 residues long. CDR3 protein: CASSSAPGGGRAGEQFF. CDR3 nucleotides: TGCGCCAGCAGCTCAGCCCCTGGCGGCGGGAGGGCCGGTGAGCAGTTCTTC. Based on the CDR3 plus reference TRBV5-1 and TRBJ2-1, the full variable domain is KAGVTQTPRYLIKTRGQQVTLSCSPISGHRSVSWYQQTPGQGLQFLFEYFSETQRNKGNFPGRFSGRQFSNSRSEMNVSTLELGDSALYLCASSSAPGGGRAGEQFFGPGTRLTVL.

This clonotype is categorized as medium-sized (0.01 to 0.1%). The chain employs TRBV20-1 and TRBJ2-3; perhaps TRBD1 as D (5 bases). The V end lost 6 bases, the J end lost 2 bases, and 18 bases lay between the germline ends. The CDR3 covers 15 residues. Germline V gene data show CDR1 as DFQATT and CDR2 as SNEGSKA (reference sequence). The CDR3 sequence is CSAPTWGGSTDTQYF. The DNA of the CDR3 is TGCAGTGCCCCCACCTGGGGCGGATCCACAGATACGCAGTATTTT.

In this sample, this clonotype turned up many times. V is TRBV2 and J is TRBJ2-5; 9 positions match TRBD2. V gave up 4 bases and J gave up 4 bases; unmatched junction bases: 10. CDR3 length: 16 amino acids. Germline V gene data show CDR1 as SNHLY and CDR2 as FYNNEI. In DNA, the CDR3 is TGTGCCAGCAGTGGGGTTCCGCGGGAGGGAGTAGAGACCCAGTACTTC. Translated, it gives CASSGVPREGVETQYF.

In its sample, this clonotype ranks as medium-sized (0.01 to 0.1%). The genes are TRBV12-3 or TRBV12-4 and TRBJ1-1, with unresolved D. Trimming cost V 6 bases and J 6 bases, with 14 bases left between them. The CDR3 sequence is 13 residues long. The CDR3 spells CASSRYAGSEAFF. CDR3 coding DNA: TGTGCCAGCAGCCGTTACGCAGGCTCTGAAGCTTTCTTT.

This clonotype appeared many times. This chain connects TRBV20-1 to TRBJ1-1; weak D call: TRBD1 (6 bases). The CDR3 covers 13 residues. CDR1 is DFQATT, CDR2 SNEGSKA, per germline (reference sequence). Trimming cost V 6 bases and J 1 base, with 12 bases left between them. CDR3: CSAKEGQNTEAFF. The CDR3 region has the DNA TGCAGTGCCAAGGAGGGACAGAACACTGAAGCTTTCTTT.

In its sample, this clonotype was seen many times. A much larger clonotype is one base distant, so this may be a read error. This chain joins TRBV7-9 and TRBJ1-1, with TRBD1 matching over 8 bases. The CDR3 runs 15 residues. The germline V gene encodes CDR1 SEHNR and CDR2 FQNEAQ (reference sequence). V shed 3 bases, J shed 7 bases, and the junction held 10 bases outside the gene matches. The DNA for the CDR3 is TGTGCCAGCAGCTTTTCGTCAGGGGGCTTGGATGAAGCTTTCTTT. Translated: CASSFSSGGLDEAFF.

This clonotype was counted ten times or more. V is TRBV5-1 and J is TRBJ2-3; 7 nucleotides agree with TRBD1. The CDR3 totals 16 residues. CDR1 and CDR2 (germline): SGHRS, YFSETQ. J gave up 4 bases and V 4 bases, and 12 bases lay outside the gene matches. Written as DNA, the CDR3 is TGCGCCAGCAGCCTCGGGACAGACCAACGATCAGATACGCAGTATTTT. It is translated as CASSLGTDQRSDTQYF.

Many counts were recorded for this clonotype. The chain employs TRBV20-1 and TRBJ2-6; weak D call: TRBD2 (5 bases). Germline V gives CDR1 DFQATT, CDR2 SNEGSKA (reference sequence). The CDR3 sequence is 18 residues long. V was trimmed by 7 bases and J by 0 bases, leaving 22 bases between them. CDR3 DNA: TGCAGTGTCCCGAAGAGCGGCTCATTAAGCTCTGGGGCCAACGTCCTGACTTTC. Translated: CSVPKSGSLSSGANVLTF.

This clonotype was seen many times. The CDR3 DNA reads TGCGCCAGCAGCTCACCGGGGACGGCCGTAGAGACCCAGTACTTC. This codes for CASSSPGTAVETQYF. This chain links TRBV5-1 with TRBJ2-5, with D possibly called TRBD1 or TRBD2 (5 bases each). Germline CDR1 and CDR2: SGHRS and YFSETQ. This CDR3 has 15 amino acids. Trimming cost V 3 bases and J 4 bases, with 16 bases left between them.

This clonotype has a count of ten or more. J is TRBJ2-7 and V is TRBV5-1; maybe TRBD2 (6 bases). V was shortened by 0 bases and J by 3 bases, with 13 bases between the two germline ends. Germline V gene sequence: CDR1 SGHRS, CDR2 YFSETQ. The CDR3 runs 15 residues. The CDR3 bases are TGCGCCAGCAGCTTGGCCAAACTAGCTAACTACGAGCAGTACTTC. Encoded protein: CASSLAKLANYEQYF.

Many counts were recorded for this clonotype. The chain couples TRBV6-6 to TRBJ2-7; D remains unclear. The CDR3 has 14 residues. Germline lookup yields CDR1 MNHNY and CDR2 SVGAGI (reference sequence). V lost 6 bases and J 2 bases, leaving 14 bases between the germline ends. DNA for the CDR3: TGTGCCAGCAGCCCACATTCGTTCGCCTACGAGCAGTACTTC. Its translation is CASSPHSFAYEQYF.

This clonotype was detected many times. The J gene is TRBJ2-5, the V gene TRBV11-2; TRBD1 agrees at 12 bases. The CDR3 loop spans 16 amino acids. Trimming at V came to 5 bases and at J to 5 bases, leaving 9 bases not matched to a gene. CDR1 is SGHAT, CDR2 FQNNGV, per germline. CDR3 in DNA: TGTGCCAGCAGCCCCACCGGGACAGGGGGCAGCGAGACCCAGTACTTC. As protein: CASSPTGTGGSETQYF.

In its sample, this clonotype was seen many times. The chain employs TRBV6-6 and TRBJ2-6, with a tentative D call TRBD1 (6 bases). This CDR3 contains 15 residues. Germline assignment: CDR1 MNHNY and CDR2 SVGAGI (reference sequence). Trimming removed 4 bases at V and 0 bases at J, with 7 bases between. The CDR3 reads CASSLTGSGANVLTF. CDR3 nucleotides: TGTGCCAGCAGTTTGACAGGCTCTGGGGCCAACGTCCTGACTTTC.

By share, this clonotype ranks as medium-sized. The CDR3 loop is CATSREGVRQETQYF. The CDR3 DNA is TGTGCCACCAGCAGAGAGGGGGTCAGGCAAGAGACCCAGTACTTC. V gene TRBV15 combines with J gene TRBJ2-5; possibly TRBD1 or TRBD2 for D (5 bases each). V lost 0 bases and J lost 2, with 10 bases in between. Germline V gene lookup returns CDR1 LNHNV and CDR2 YYDKDF (reference sequence). CDR3 size: 15 residues.

The CDR3 sequence: CASSPRFSRVTSGRTFEQFF. The CDR3 DNA reads as TGTGCCAGCAGCCCTAGATTCTCCCGGGTCACTAGCGGGAGGACCTTTGAGCAGTTCTTC. The chain is built from TRBV3-1 and TRBJ2-1; 12 positions agree with TRBD2. Germline CDR1 reads LGHDT; CDR2 reads YNNKEL (reference sequence). J gave up 9 bases and V 4 bases, and 22 bases lay outside the gene matches. The CDR3 loop spans 20 amino acids.